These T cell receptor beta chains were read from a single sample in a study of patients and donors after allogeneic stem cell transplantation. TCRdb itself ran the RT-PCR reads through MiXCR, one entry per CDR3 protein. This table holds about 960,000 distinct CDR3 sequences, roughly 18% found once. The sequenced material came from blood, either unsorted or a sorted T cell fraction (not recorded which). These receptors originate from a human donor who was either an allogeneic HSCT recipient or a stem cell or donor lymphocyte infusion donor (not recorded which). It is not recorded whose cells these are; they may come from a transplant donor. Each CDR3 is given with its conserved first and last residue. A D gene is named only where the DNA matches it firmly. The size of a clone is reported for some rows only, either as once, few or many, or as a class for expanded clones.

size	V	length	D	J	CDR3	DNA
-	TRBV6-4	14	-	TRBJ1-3	CASSDWGTENTIYF	TGTGCCAGCAGTGACTGGGGGACGGAAAACACCATATATTTT
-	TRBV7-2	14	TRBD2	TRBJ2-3	CASSLEPAGGTQYF	TGTGCCAGCAGCTTAGAGCCCGCGGGGGGTACGCAGTATTTT
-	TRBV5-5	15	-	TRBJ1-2	CASTLGGRLDYGYTF	TGTGCCAGCACCCTAGGGGGGCGCCTAGACTATGGCTACACCTTC
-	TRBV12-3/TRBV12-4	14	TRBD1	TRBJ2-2	CASSLQGATGELFF	TGTGCCAGCAGTTTGCAGGGGGCAACCGGGGAGCTGTTTTTT
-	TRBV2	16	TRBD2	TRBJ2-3	CASRLPLAESTDTQYF	TGTGCCAGCCGCCTCCCCCTAGCGGAAAGCACAGATACGCAGTATTTT
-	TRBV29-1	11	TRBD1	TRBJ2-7	CSVTGGYEQYF	TGCAGCGTGACAGGGGGCTACGAGCAGTACTTC
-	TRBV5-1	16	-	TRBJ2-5	CASSLGGSRTQETQYF	TGCGCCAGCAGCTTGGGGGGTTCCCGGACCCAAGAGACCCAGTACTTC
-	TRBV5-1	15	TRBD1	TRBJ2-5	CASSARDRGRETQYF	TGCGCCAGCAGCGCCCGGGACAGGGGTAGAGAGACCCAGTACTTC
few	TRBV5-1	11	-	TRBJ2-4	CASSGGTIQYF	TGCGCCAGCAGCGGGGGAACCATTCAGTACTTC
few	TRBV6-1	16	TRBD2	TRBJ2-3	CASSPRQRESTDTQYF	TGTGCCAGCAGCCCAAGGCAGCGGGAGAGCACAGATACGCAGTATTTT
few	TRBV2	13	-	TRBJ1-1	CASSEALKGEAFF	TGTGCCAGCAGTGAAGCCCTGAAAGGTGAAGCTTTCTTT
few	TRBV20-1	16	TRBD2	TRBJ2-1	CSARGGSGGAYNEQFF	TGCAGTGCTAGAGGGGGGAGCGGGGGGGCCTACAATGAGCAGTTCTTC
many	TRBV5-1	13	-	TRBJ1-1	CASSLEYNTEAFF	TGCGCCAGCAGCTTGGAGTACAACACTGAAGCTTTCTTT
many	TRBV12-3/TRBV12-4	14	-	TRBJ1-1	CASIFGGRRTEAFF	TGTGCCAGCATTTTCGGTGGGAGGCGCACTGAAGCTTTCTTT
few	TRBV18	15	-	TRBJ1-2	CASSPTHGTLYGYTF	TGTGCCAGCTCACCTACCCACGGGACACTCTATGGCTACACCTTC
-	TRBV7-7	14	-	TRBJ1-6	CASSLNQNNSPLHF	TGTGCTAGCAGCTTAAATCAAAATAATTCACCCCTCCACTTT
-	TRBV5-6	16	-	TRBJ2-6	CASSLYRGGGANVLTF	TGTGCCAGCAGCTTGTACAGGGGAGGTGGGGCCAACGTCCTGACTTTC
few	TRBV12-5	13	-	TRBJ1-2	CASGFDGTYGYTF	TGTGCTAGTGGCTTCGACGGTACCTATGGCTACACCTTC
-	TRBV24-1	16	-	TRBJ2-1	CATSQSGALIYNEQFF	TGTGCCACCAGCCAGTCGGGGGCCCTGATTTACAATGAGCAGTTCTTC
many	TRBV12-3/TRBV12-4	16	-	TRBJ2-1	CASKGSRKRSYNEQFF	TGTGCCAGCAAAGGCTCGCGCAAGCGATCCTACAATGAGCAGTTCTTC
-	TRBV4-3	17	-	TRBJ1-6	CASSQVTGGGRNSPLHF	TGCGCCAGCAGCCAAGTAACCGGGGGGGGTCGTAATTCACCCCTCCACTTT
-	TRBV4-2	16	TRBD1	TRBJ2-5	CASSQGTGQGFETQYF	TGTGCCAGCAGCCAAGGGACGGGACAGGGATTTGAGACCCAGTACTTC
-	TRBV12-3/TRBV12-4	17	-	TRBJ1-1	CASSLVGHFHRDTEAFF	TGTGCCAGCAGTTTAGTGGGACACTTTCACCGGGACACTGAAGCTTTCTTT
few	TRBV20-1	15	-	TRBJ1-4	CSARVHGQFNEKLFF	TGCAGTGCTAGAGTACACGGGCAGTTTAATGAAAAACTGTTTTTT
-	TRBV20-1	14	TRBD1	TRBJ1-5	CSASRDRRNQPQHF	TGCAGTGCTAGCCGGGACAGGAGAAATCAGCCCCAGCATTTT
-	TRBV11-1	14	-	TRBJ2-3	CASSAYEGADTQYF	TGTGCCAGCAGCGCTTATGAGGGAGCAGATACGCAGTATTTT
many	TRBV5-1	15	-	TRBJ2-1	CASSLGESIYNEQFF	TGCGCCAGCAGCTTGGGGGAGTCTATCTACAATGAGCAGTTCTTC
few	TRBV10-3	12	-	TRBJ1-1	CAISETSRRAFF	TGTGCCATCAGTGAAACGTCACGCCGAGCTTTCTTT
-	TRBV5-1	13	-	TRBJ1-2	CASSLPGSGGYTF	TGCGCCAGCAGCTTGCCAGGTAGTGGTGGCTACACCTTC
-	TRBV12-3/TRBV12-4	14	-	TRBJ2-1	CASSLAGMYNEQFF	TGTGCCAGCAGTTTAGCGGGGATGTACAATGAGCAGTTCTTC
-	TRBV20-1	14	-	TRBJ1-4	CSAAAGGLGEKLFF	TGCAGTGCTGCAGCCGGGGGGCTCGGTGAAAAACTGTTTTTT
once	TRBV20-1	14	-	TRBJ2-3	CSARGTTGTDTQYF	TGCAGTGCTAGAGGGACTACTGGCACAGATACGCAGTATTTT
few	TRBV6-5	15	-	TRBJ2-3	CASSYSGPRGDTQYF	TGTGCCAGCAGTTACTCGGGACCCCGGGGAGATACGCAGTATTTT
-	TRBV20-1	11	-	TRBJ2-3	CSVPSTDTQYF	TGCAGTGTGCCCTCCACAGATACGCAGTATTTT
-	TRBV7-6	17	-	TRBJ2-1	CASSPPWSKASYNEQFF	TGTGCCAGCAGCCCTCCCTGGTCAAAGGCATCCTACAATGAGCAGTTCTTC
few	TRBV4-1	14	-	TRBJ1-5	CASSQAGSNQPQHF	TGCGCCAGCAGCCAAGCAGGGTCTAATCAGCCCCAGCATTTT
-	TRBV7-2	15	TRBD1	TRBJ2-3	CASSLGAGGVDTQYF	TGTGCCAGCAGCTTAGGGGCAGGGGGCGTCGATACGCAGTATTTT